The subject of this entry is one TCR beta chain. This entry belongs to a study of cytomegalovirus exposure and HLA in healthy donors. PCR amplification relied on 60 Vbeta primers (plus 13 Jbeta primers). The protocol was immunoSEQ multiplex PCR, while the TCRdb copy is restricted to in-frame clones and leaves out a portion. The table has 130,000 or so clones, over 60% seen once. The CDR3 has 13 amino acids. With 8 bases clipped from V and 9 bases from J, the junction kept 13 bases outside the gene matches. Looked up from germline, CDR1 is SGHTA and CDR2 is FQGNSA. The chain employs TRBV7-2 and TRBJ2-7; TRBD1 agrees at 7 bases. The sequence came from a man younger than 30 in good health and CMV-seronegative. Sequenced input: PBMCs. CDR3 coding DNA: TGTGCCAGCCGTACAGACAGGGTTGAACGGCAGTACTTC. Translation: CASRTDRVERQYF.